Listed below are T cell receptor beta chains from one sample, sequenced in a study of cytomegalovirus exposure and HLA in healthy donors. Profiled with immunoSEQ multiplex PCR; TCRdb holds only in-frame clones, not every one. The data contain about 67,000 clones, 75% to 90% of them singletons. Sequences were obtained from PBMCs. The source of these receptors is a woman aged 25 to 39 in good health and CMV-seropositive. Both conserved end residues are part of each CDR3. The order of the fields is D gene, J gene, V gene, clone size, CDR3 DNA, CDR3 protein. The D gene is left open where the match is weak. Size is stated for part of the rows, as once, few or many counts, or as a class when the clone is expanded.

D: .; J: TRBJ2-4; V: TRBV6-1; size: .; DNA: TGTGCCAGCAGTGGGACAGCGCACCCCGGGGGGAACATTCAGTACTTC; CDR3: CASSGTAHPGGNIQYF
D: .; J: TRBJ2-1; V: TRBV21-1; size: .; DNA: TGTGCCAGCAGCCCCCGTCCCCAACTAGGGGGCTCCTACAATGAGCAGTTCTTC; CDR3: CASSPRPQLGGSYNEQFF
D: TRBD1; J: TRBJ1-6; V: TRBV30; size: .; DNA: TGTGCCTGGAGTGTGCCCGGGACAGGGATTAATTCACCCCTCCACTTT; CDR3: CAWSVPGTGINSPLHF
D: .; J: TRBJ2-7; V: TRBV28; size: .; DNA: TGTGCCAGCACCCCCCCGGGCAGCGGCGAGCAGTACTTC; CDR3: CASTPPGSGEQYF
D: TRBD1; J: TRBJ2-7; V: TRBV20-1; size: .; DNA: TGCAGTTTGACAGGGGGCGAGCAGTACTTC; CDR3: CSLTGGEQYF
D: TRBD1; J: TRBJ1-2; V: TRBV5-4; size: .; DNA: TGTGCCAGCGGAGGGGGGACAGGGGGCCACTATGGCTACACCTTC; CDR3: CASGGGTGGHYGYTF
D: .; J: TRBJ1-5; V: TRBV2; size: .; DNA: TGTGCCAGCAAAGAGGCAGGGGCCCTTAGCAATCAGCCCCAGCATTTT; CDR3: CASKEAGALSNQPQHF
D: TRBD1; J: TRBJ1-2; V: TRBV4-1; size: .; DNA: TGCGCCAGCAGCCAAGTCCCAAGGGACAGAGCTACCTATGGCTACACCTTC; CDR3: CASSQVPRDRATYGYTF
D: TRBD2; J: TRBJ2-7; V: TRBV30; size: .; DNA: TGTGCCTGGAGTGTAACTAGCGTTATCTACGAGCAGTACTTC; CDR3: CAWSVTSVIYEQYF
D: .; J: TRBJ1-1; V: TRBV15; size: .; DNA: TGTGCCACCAGCAGAGGGGCGAACACTGAAGCTTTCTTT; CDR3: CATSRGANTEAFF
D: TRBD2; J: TRBJ2-2; V: TRBV2; size: .; DNA: TGTGCCAGCAGTCCTGGACTAGGGGTTAGCGGGCGGGAGCTGTTTTTT; CDR3: CASSPGLGVSGRELFF
D: .; J: TRBJ2-7; V: TRBV7-8; size: .; DNA: TGTGCCAGCAGCCCCGAGGGGGGGCTCAGTTACGAGCAGTACTTC; CDR3: CASSPEGGLSYEQYF
D: TRBD1; J: TRBJ2-7; V: TRBV5-1; size: .; DNA: TGCGCCAGCAGCCCGGGACAGGGGGCCCACGAGCAGTACTTC; CDR3: CASSPGQGAHEQYF
D: .; J: TRBJ1-1; V: TRBV29-1; size: .; DNA: TGCAGCGTTGCATGGACAGTCATGAACACTGAAGCTTTCTTT; CDR3: CSVAWTVMNTEAFF
D: .; J: TRBJ1-6; V: TRBV7-6; size: .; DNA: TGTGCCAGCAGCTTAAGGATTCGGGGGAATTCACCCCTCCACTTT; CDR3: CASSLRIRGNSPLHF
D: TRBD1; J: TRBJ1-2; V: TRBV27; size: once; DNA: TGTGCCAGCAGTTCTAGGGGGCCCTATGGCTACACCTTC; CDR3: CASSSRGPYGYTF
D: TRBD1; J: TRBJ2-7; V: TRBV4-1; size: .; DNA: TGCGCCAGCAGCCCCCGACAGGGGTACGAGCAGTACTTC; CDR3: CASSPRQGYEQYF